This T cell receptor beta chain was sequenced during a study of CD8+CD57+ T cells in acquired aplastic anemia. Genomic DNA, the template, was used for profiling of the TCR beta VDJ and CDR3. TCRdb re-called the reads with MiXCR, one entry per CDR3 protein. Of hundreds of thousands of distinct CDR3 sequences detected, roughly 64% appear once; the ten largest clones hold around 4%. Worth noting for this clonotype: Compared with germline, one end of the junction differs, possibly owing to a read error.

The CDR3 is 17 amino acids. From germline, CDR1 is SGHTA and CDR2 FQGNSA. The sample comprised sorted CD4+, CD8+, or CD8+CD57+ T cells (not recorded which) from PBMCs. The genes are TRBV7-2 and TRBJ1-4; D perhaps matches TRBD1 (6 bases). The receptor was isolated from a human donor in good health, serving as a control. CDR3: CASSEQGGAATNDKLFF. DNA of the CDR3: TGTGCCAGCAGTGAACAGGGAGGGGCTGCAACTAATGATAAACTGTTTTTT.